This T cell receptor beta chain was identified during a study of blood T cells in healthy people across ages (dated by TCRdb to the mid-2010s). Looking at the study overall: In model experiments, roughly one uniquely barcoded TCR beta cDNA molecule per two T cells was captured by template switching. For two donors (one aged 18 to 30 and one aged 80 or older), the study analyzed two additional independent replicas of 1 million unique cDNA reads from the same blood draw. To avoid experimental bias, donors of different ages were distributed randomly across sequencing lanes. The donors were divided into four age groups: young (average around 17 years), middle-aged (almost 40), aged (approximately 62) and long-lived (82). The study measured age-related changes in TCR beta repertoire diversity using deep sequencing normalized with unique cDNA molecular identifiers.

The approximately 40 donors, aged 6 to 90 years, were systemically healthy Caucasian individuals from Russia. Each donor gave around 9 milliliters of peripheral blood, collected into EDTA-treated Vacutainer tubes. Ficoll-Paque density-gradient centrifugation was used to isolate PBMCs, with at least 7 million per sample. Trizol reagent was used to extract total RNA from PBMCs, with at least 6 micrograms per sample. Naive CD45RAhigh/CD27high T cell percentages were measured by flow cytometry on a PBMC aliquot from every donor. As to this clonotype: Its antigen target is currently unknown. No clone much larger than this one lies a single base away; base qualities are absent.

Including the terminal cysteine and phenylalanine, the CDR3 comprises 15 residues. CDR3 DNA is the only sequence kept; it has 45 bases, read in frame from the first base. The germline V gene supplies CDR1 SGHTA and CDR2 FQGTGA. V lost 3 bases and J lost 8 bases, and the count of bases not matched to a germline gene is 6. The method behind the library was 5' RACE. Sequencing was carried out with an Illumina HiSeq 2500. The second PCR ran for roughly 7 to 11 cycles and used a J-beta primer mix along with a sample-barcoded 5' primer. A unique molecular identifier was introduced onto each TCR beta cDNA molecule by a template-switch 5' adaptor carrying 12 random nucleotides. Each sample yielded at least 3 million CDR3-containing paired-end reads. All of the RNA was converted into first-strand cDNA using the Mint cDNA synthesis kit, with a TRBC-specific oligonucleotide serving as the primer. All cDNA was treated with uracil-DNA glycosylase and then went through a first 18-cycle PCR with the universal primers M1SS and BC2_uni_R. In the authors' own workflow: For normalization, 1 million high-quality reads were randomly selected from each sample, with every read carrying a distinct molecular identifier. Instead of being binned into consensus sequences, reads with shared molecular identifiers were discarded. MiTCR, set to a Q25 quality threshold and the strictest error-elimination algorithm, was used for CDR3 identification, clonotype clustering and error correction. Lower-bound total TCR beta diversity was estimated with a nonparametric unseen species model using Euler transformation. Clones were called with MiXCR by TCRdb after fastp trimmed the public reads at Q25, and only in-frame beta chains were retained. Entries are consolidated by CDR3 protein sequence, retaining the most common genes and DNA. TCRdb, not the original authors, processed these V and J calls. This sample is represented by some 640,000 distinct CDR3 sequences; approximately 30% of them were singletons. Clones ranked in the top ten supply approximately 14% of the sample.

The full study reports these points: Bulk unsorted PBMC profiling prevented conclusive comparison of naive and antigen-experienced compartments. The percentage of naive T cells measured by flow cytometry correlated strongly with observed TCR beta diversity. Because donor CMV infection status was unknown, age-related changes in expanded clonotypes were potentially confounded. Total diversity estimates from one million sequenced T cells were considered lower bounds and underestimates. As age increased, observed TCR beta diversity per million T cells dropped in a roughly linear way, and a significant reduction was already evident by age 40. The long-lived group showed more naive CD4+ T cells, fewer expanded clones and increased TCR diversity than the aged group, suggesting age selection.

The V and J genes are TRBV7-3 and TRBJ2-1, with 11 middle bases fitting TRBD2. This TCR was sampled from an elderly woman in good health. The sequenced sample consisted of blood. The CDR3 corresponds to CASSFSGGVSDEQFF. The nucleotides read TGTGCCAGCAGCTTTAGCGGGGGGGTCAGTGATGAGCAGTTCTTC.